The sequence of this T cell receptor (beta chain) was determined in a study of T cell changes during pregnancy in multiple sclerosis. Germline CDR1 and CDR2: LNHNV and YYDKDF (reference sequence). The CDR3 is 17 amino acids. V dropped 0 bases and J dropped 0 bases, with 14 bases sitting between them. Data came from immunoSEQ multiplex PCR; TCRdb stores just in-frame clones and leaves some out. The repertoire holds some 60,000 clones, with around 90% as singletons. Specimen: peripheral blood, collected in the second trimester of pregnancy. The chain carries TRBV15 and TRBJ1-1; no reliable D call. The sequence was obtained from a female donor with multiple sclerosis, enrolled in a pregnancy study. The CDR3 loop is CATSRDYVRHLNTEAFF. In nucleotides, the CDR3 is TGTGCCACCAGCAGAGATTACGTCCGACACCTGAACACTGAAGCTTTCTTT.